These 15 T cell receptor beta chains came from one sample sequenced in a study of post-analysis software for immune sequencing data. Findings of the study overall: When patients were compared with controls, four to six TRBV segments were more frequent, TRBV5-6, TRBV5-1 and TRBV20-1 among them.

Carried by the TCR beta cDNA libraries were unique molecular identifiers. TCRdb analysed the PCR reads with MiXCR anew, one entry per CDR3 protein. There are roughly 410,000 distinct CDR3 sequences in the sample; less than 40% occur only once, and roughly an eighth lies in the top ten. Their cognate antigens are unknown. Sequencing used blood. These receptors all stem from a girl under 18 with multiple sclerosis.

The CDR3 is CASSLTGGKDTQYF. CDR3 coding DNA: TGTGCCAGCAGCTTAACAGGGGGCAAAGATACGCAGTATTTT. The chain couples TRBV11-2 to TRBJ2-3; 9 bases line up with TRBD1. This CDR3 has 14 residues. Germline V lookup: CDR1 SGHAT, CDR2 FQNNGV. V lost 2 bases and J lost 5; bases outside the gene matches: 2.

This clonotype came up a few times. The chain links TRBV6-5 to TRBJ1-1; D might be TRBD1 (5 bases). Germline CDR1 reads MNHEY; CDR2 reads SVGAGI. V lost 7 bases, J lost 5 bases, and 17 bases lay in between. This CDR3 has 14 residues. The CDR3 protein is CASTVGGGWTEAFF. CDR3 DNA: TGTGCCAGCACTGTCGGGGGAGGTTGGACTGAAGCTTTCTTT.

This chain connects TRBV7-8 to TRBJ2-7, with 7 bases lining up with TRBD1. The CDR3 is 14 residues long. CDR1 and CDR2 from the germline V gene are SGHVS and FQNEAQ. Unmatched junction bases numbered 9, after V lost 6 bases and J lost 4 bases. The CDR3 sequence: CASSYDRAAYEQYF. The CDR3 region has the DNA TGTGCCAGCAGTTATGACAGGGCAGCATACGAGCAGTACTTC.

This clonotype was observed a handful of times. The V call is TRBV29-1, the J call TRBJ2-7; perhaps TRBD2 as D (5 bases). Germline V gene lookup returns CDR1 SQVTM and CDR2 ANQGSEA. V was trimmed by 0 bases and J by 5 bases, leaving 11 bases between them. The CDR3 runs to 13 residues. For the CDR3, the DNA is TGCAGCGTTGAAGATCGTAGAGGGCACGAGCAGTACTTC. This encodes CSVEDRRGHEQYF.

This clonotype was counted only a few times. The chain recombines TRBV27 with TRBJ1-2; TRBD1 matches at 7 bases. The junction had 7 bases not matched to a gene; V was cut back by 2 bases and J by 4 bases. This CDR3 has 15 residues. The germline V gene encodes CDR1 MNHEY and CDR2 SMNVEV (reference sequence). CDR3 in DNA: TGTGCCAGCAGTTTACCGACGGACAGGAGCTATGGCTACACCTTC. Translated, it gives CASSLPTDRSYGYTF.

This clonotype has just a few counts. The chain has TRBV12-3 or TRBV12-4 and TRBJ2-3; D is tentatively TRBD1 or TRBD2 (5 bases each). The CDR3 sequence is 13 residues long. V was shortened by 5 bases and J by 11 bases, with 17 bases between the two germline ends. The CDR3 DNA sequence: TGTGCCAGCAGTCTCGAATCCGGGGCAGGGCAGTATTTT. Translating gives CASSLESGAGQYF.

The chain is built from TRBV5-4 and TRBJ2-1; 10 nucleotides line up with TRBD1. The CDR3 has 15 amino acids. V shed 4 bases, J shed 7 bases, and the junction held 8 bases outside the gene matches. From germline, CDR1 is SGHNT and CDR2 YYREEE (reference sequence). The chain's CDR3 is CASSPGTGARNEQFF. Here the CDR3 DNA reads TGTGCCAGCAGCCCCGGGACAGGGGCAAGGAATGAGCAGTTCTTC.

The chain employs TRBV14 and TRBJ2-4, with D possibly matching TRBD2 (6 bases). The J call may not be correct, given that the DNA end is closer to TRBJ2-7. In germline, CDR1 is SGHDN, CDR2 FVKESK. This CDR3 contains 13 residues. The CDR3 loop reads CASSLPDGGEQYF. The CDR3 nucleotides read TGTGCCAGCAGCCTTCCCGACGGGGGCGAGCAGTACTTC.

The rearrangement uses TRBV4-1 and TRBJ1-1, with 8 bases that match TRBD1. Germline V CDR1 and CDR2: MGHRA, YSYEKL. The CDR3 consists of 15 residues. V gave up 6 bases and J gave up 5 bases; unmatched junction bases: 11. The CDR3 sequence is CASRTLGQGRTEAFF. CDR3 nucleotide sequence: TGCGCCAGCAGGACACTAGGACAGGGACGAACTGAAGCTTTCTTT.

The chain employs TRBV29-1 and TRBJ2-3; D is undetermined. Germline values: CDR1 SQVTM, CDR2 ANQGSEA. There are 13 residues in the CDR3. V lost 8 bases, J lost 4 bases, and 16 bases lay in between. CDR3 amino acids: CSSQIGWADTQYF. Here the CDR3 DNA reads TGCAGCTCACAGATTGGGTGGGCAGATACGCAGTATTTT.

This clonotype was seen more than once but under ten times. J is TRBJ2-7 and V is TRBV4-3, with 9 bases that match TRBD1. The CDR3 consists of 15 residues. Trimming removed 4 bases from V and 0 bases from J; junction bases left unmatched: 4. CDR1 and CDR2 (germline): LGHNA, YSLEER. CDR3 in amino acids: CASSRRGQGSYEQYF. The CDR3 nucleotides are TGCGCCAGCAGCCGTAGGGGACAGGGCTCCTACGAGCAGTACTTC.

This clonotype came up a few times. The V and J genes are TRBV10-3 and TRBJ2-7; TRBD1 matches at 7 bases. V lost 6 bases, J lost 4 bases, and 3 bases stayed unmatched. This CDR3 comprises 12 residues. Germline V lookup: CDR1 ENHRY, CDR2 SYGVKD. The CDR3 loop is CAIRDRVYEQYF. CDR3 sequence (DNA): TGTGCCATCAGAGACAGGGTTTACGAGCAGTACTTC.

The rearrangement links TRBV7-3 to TRBJ2-3, with D tentatively TRBD2 (5 bases). V lost 4 bases, J lost 3 bases, and 11 bases lay in between. The CDR3 runs 14 residues. Germline-derived CDR1 and CDR2 are SGHTA and FQGTGA. The CDR3 is CASSSSPRTDTQYF. Here the CDR3 DNA reads TGTGCCAGCAGCTCTAGCCCGAGGACAGATACGCAGTATTTT.

The chain combines TRBV20-1 with TRBJ1-5; D is uncertain. Germline V gene sequence: CDR1 DFQATT, CDR2 SNEGSKA (reference sequence). There are 13 residues in the CDR3. Trimming shortened V by 3 bases and J by 4 bases, and 10 bases separated the two germline ends. The DNA for the CDR3 is TGCAGTGCTAGGGACTTCGTAAATCAGCCCCAGCATTTT. It encodes CSARDFVNQPQHF.

This clonotype was recorded a few times. The gene calls are TRBV7-9 and TRBJ1-2; TRBD1 might be the D (5 bases). This CDR3 has 13 amino acids. Germline V gene sequence: CDR1 SEHNR, CDR2 FQNEAQ (reference sequence). The germline V and J ends were trimmed by 1 base and 10 bases, with 13 bases remaining between them. CDR3 bases: TGTGCCAGCAGCTTAGACGAAGGGACTACCTACACCTTC. Amino acids: CASSLDEGTTYTF.